The clone carrying this T cell receptor beta chain was detected only once. The antigen is undetermined. The sample originates from a study of cytomegalovirus exposure and HLA in healthy donors. Study background: There were 90 million to 140 million unique TCR beta sequences, drawn from 180 million or so T cells, in an earlier analysis. Study findings and constraints: Looking again later, the authors saw that most CMV-associated TCR beta chains seemed HLA-restricted.

All donors participated as healthy donors of bone marrow. PCR was performed using 60 Vbeta and 13 Jbeta primers. Sequenced by immunoSEQ multiplex PCR; TCRdb stores in-frame clones only, minus some. In the table there are some 200,000 clones, more than 65% of which are singletons. The V gene end was trimmed by 0 bases and the J gene end by 4 bases; junction bases not matched to a gene: 3. In germline, CDR1 is SGHTS, CDR2 YDEGEE. The CDR3 runs 15 residues. The receptor was isolated from a man between 50 and 59 years old in good health and CMV-seronegative. Sequencing was done on a sample of PBMCs. The chain carries TRBV5-8 and TRBJ1-4, with 7 bases matching TRBD1. The CDR3 is CASSLGDSGNEKLFF. The CDR3 DNA reads as TGTGCCAGCAGCTTGGGGGACAGCGGTAATGAAAAACTGTTTTTT.